The clone carrying this TCR beta chain has only one observation. The antigen remains unidentified. The germline V gene encodes CDR1 SGHVS and CDR2 FNYEAQ. The CDR3 spans 16 residues. J gave up 5 bases and V 6 bases, and 14 bases lay outside the gene matches. This sample is drawn from a study of shared clonotypes between healthy human individuals. Broader study findings: Despite large depth, sorted-subset datasets appeared incompletely sequenced. As a rule, naive subsets had a larger estimated richness than memory subsets. Of the naive CD4 clonotypes, around 5% were shared across a few donors.

The assay was immunoSEQ multiplex PCR, and TCRdb's table has in-frame clones only and misses some. The data contain 2 million to 3 million clones, around nine tenths of them singletons. This clonotype was obtained from a man aged 18-30 years in good health. J is TRBJ2-5 and V is TRBV7-6, with TRBD1 matching over 8 bases. The sequencing input was naive CD4+ T cells sorted from blood. Subset in this sample: CD45RA+ positively selected. CDR3 loop: CASSTAGTGFGETQYF. CDR3 bases: TGTGCCAGCAGTACAGCCGGGACAGGATTTGGGGAGACCCAGTACTTC.